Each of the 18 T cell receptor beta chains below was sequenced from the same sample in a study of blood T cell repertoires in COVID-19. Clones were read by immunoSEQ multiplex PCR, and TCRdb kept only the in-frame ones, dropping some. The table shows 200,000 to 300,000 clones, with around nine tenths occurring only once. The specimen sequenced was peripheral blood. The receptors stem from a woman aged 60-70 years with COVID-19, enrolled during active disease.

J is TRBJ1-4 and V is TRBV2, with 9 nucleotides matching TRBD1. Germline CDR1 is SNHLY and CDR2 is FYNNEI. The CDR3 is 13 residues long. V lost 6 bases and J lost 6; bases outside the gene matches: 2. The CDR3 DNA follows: TGTGCCAGCAGCAGACAGGGGGATGAAAAACTGTTTTTT. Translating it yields CASSRQGDEKLFF.

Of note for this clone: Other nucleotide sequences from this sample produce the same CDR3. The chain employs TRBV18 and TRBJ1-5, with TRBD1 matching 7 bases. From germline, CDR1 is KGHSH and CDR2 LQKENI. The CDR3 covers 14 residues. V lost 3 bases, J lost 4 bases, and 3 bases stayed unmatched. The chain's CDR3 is CASSPEQGNQPQHF. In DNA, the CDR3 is TGTGCCAGCTCACCGGAACAGGGGAATCAGCCCCAGCATTTT.

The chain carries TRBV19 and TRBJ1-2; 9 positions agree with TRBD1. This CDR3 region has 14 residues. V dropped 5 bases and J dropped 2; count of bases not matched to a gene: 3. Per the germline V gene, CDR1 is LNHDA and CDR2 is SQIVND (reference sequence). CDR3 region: CASSSGQGNYGYTF. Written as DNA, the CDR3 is TGTGCCAGTAGTTCGGGACAGGGCAACTATGGCTACACCTTC.

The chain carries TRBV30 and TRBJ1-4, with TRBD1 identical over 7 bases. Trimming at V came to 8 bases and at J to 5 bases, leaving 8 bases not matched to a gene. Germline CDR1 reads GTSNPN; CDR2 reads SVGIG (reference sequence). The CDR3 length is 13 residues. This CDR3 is CAGEGQPNEKLFF. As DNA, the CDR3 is TGTGCCGGTGAGGGACAGCCGAATGAAAAACTGTTTTTT.

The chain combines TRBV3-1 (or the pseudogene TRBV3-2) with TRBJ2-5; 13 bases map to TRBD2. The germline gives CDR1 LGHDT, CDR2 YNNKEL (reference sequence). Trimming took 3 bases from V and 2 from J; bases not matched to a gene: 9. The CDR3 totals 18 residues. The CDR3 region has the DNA TGTGCCAGCAGCCACGAAGGACTAGCGGGAGAAGCTCAAGAGACCCAGTACTTC. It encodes CASSHEGLAGEAQETQYF.

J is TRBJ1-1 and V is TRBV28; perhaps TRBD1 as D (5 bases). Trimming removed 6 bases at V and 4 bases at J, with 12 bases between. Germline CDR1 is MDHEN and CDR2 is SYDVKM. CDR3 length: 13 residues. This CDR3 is CASRRGLRTEAFF. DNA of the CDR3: TGTGCCAGCAGGAGGGGACTTCGCACTGAAGCTTTCTTT.

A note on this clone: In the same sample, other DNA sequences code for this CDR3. As DNA, the CDR3 is TGTGCCAGCAGCGTAACAGGCTCTGGGGCCAACGTCCTGACTTTC. Translation gives CASSVTGSGANVLTF. The V and J genes are TRBV9 and TRBJ2-6; possibly TRBD1 for D (5 bases). Trimming removed 1 base at V and 0 bases at J, with 5 bases between. CDR1 is SGDLS, CDR2 YYNGEE, per germline. The CDR3 consists of 15 residues.

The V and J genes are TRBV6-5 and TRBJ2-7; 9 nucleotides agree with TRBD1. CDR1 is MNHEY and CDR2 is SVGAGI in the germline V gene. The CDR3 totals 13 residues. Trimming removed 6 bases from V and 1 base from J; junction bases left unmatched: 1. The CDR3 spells CASSGTGSYEQYF. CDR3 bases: TGTGCCAGCAGCGGGACAGGGTCCTACGAGCAGTACTTC.

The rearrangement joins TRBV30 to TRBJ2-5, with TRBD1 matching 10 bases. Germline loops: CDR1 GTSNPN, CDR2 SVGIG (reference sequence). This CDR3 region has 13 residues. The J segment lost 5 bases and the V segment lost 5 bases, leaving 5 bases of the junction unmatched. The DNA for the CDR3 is TGTGCCTGGGATCTGGGACAGGGGGAGACCCAGTACTTC. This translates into CAWDLGQGETQYF.

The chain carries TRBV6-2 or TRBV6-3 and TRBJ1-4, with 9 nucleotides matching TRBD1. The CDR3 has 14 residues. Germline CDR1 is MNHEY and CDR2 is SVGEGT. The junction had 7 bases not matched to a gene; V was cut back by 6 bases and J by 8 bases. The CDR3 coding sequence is TGTGCCAGCAGCCAGGGACAGGGTTACGAAAAACTGTTTTTT. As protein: CASSQGQGYEKLFF.

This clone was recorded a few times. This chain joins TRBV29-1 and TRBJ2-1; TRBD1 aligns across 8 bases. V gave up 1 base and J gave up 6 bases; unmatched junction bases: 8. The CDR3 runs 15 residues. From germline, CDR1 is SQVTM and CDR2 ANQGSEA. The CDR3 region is CSVEGQGIGGNEQFF. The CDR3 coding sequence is TGCAGCGTTGAAGGACAGGGGATCGGTGGCAATGAGCAGTTCTTC.

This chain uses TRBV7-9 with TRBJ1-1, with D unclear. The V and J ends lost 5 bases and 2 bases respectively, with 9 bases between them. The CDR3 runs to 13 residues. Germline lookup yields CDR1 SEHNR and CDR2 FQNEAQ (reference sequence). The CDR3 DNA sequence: TGTGCCAGCAGCGACACAGTTAACACTGAAGCTTTCTTT. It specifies CASSDTVNTEAFF.

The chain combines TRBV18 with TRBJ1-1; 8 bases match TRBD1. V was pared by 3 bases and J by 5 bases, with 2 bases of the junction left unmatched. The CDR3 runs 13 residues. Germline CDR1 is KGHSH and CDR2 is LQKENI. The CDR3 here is CASSPYRGTEAFF. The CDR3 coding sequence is TGTGCCAGCTCACCGTACAGGGGGACTGAAGCTTTCTTT.

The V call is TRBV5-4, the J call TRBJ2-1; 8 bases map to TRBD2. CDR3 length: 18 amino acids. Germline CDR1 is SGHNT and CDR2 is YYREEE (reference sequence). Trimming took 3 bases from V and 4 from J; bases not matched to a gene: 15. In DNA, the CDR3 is TGTGCCAGCAGCTCGGGACTAGGCACGAGTAGACCATACAATGAGCAGTTCTTC. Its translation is CASSSGLGTSRPYNEQFF.

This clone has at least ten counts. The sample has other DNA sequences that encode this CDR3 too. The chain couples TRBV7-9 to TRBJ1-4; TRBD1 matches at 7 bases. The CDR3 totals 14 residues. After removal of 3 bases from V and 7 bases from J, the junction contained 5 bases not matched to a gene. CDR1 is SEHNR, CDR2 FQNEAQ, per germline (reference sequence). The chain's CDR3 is CASSLTGLGEKLFF. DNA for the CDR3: TGTGCCAGCAGCTTGACAGGGCTGGGTGAAAAACTGTTTTTT.

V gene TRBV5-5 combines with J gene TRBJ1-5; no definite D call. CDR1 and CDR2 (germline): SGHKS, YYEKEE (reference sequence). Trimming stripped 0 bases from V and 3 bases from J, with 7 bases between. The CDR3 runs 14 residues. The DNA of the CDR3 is TGTGCCAGCAGCTTGGTTCACTACAATCAGCCCCAGCATTTT. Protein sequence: CASSLVHYNQPQHF.

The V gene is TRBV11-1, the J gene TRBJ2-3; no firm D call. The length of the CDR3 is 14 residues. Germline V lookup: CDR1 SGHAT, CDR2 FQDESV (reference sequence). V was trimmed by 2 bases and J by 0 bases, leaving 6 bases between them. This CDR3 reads CASSLSPSTDTQYF. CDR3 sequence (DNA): TGTGCCAGCAGCTTATCCCCGAGCACAGATACGCAGTATTTT.

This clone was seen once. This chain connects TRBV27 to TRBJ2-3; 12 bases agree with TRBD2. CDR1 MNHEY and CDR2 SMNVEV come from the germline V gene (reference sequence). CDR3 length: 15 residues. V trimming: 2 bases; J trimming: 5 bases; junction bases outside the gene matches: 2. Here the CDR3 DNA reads TGTGCCAGCAGTTTACTAGCGGGAGGGGGAGATACGCAGTATTTT. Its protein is CASSLLAGGGDTQYF.